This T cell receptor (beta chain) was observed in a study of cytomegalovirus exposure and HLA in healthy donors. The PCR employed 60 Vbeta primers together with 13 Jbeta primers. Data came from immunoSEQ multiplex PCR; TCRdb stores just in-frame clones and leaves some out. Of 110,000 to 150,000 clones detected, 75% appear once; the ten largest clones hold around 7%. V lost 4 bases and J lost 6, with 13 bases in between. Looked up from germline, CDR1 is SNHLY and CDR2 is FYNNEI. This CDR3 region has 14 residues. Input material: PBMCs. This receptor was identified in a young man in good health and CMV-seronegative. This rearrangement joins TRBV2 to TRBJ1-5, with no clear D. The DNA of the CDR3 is TGTGCCAGCAGTGGGAAGGGAGGAAGTCAGCCCCAGCATTTT. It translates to CASSGKGGSQPQHF. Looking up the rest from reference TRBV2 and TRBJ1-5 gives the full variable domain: EPEVTQTPSHQVTQMGQEVILRCVPISNHLYFYWYRQILGQKVEFLVSFYNNEISEKSEIFDDQFSVERPDGSNFTLKIRSTKLEDSAMYFCASSGKGGSQPQHFGDGTRLSIL.